These 24 T cell receptor beta chains were sequenced from one sample in a study of response to subunit inactivated influenza vaccine. Each CDR3 protein is one row after TCRdb ran MiXCR on the RT-PCR reads. The data hold 500,000 to 700,000 distinct CDR3 sequences, with 20% to 25% observed a single time. This same sample was also part of a study on T cells expressing NK-cell markers. That publication notes: Researchers built TCR beta cDNA using 5'RACE template switching with UMIs.

Sequenced here: CD4+ T cells sorted from PBMCs, sampled 11 to 12 days after vaccination. The receptors were gathered from a man aged 45-65 years who received an inactivated influenza vaccine.

V gene TRBV5-1 combines with J gene TRBJ1-2; D unresolved. V was cut by 2 bases and J by 4 bases, with 12 bases left in between. From germline, CDR1 is SGHRS and CDR2 YFSETQ. This CDR3 is 14 amino acids long. CDR3 DNA: TGCGCCAGCAGCTTATCAGACATTACCTATGGCTACACCTTC. Protein: CASSLSDITYGYTF.

The rearrangement joins TRBV5-1 to TRBJ2-2; a possible D gene is TRBD2 (6 bases). The germline V gene encodes CDR1 SGHRS and CDR2 YFSETQ. Trimming removed 7 bases from V and 5 bases from J, with 15 bases in between. The CDR3 consists of 14 residues. The CDR3 bases are TGCGCCAGCCGATGGGACTTAAAAACCGGGGAGCTGTTTTTT. Translating gives CASRWDLKTGELFF. Looking up the rest from reference TRBV5-1 and TRBJ2-2 gives the full variable domain: KAGVTQTPRYLIKTRGQQVTLSCSPISGHRSVSWYQQTPGQGLQFLFEYFSETQRNKGNFPGRFSGRQFSNSRSEMNVSTLELGDSALYLCASRWDLKTGELFFGEGSRLTVL.

This clonotype was found a few times. The V and J genes are TRBV7-3 and TRBJ2-1, with no clear D. The length of the CDR3 is 14 residues. Germline V lookup: CDR1 SGHTA, CDR2 FQGTGA. Trimming removed 4 bases at V and 6 bases at J, with 13 bases between. The CDR3 DNA sequence: TGTGCCAGCAGCTCCGCGGCGGCCATCAATGAGCAGTTCTTC. Protein: CASSSAAAINEQFF. Together with reference TRBV7-3 and TRBJ2-1, the CDR3 gives the full variable domain: GAGVSQTPSNKVTEKGKYVELRCDPISGHTALYWYRQSLGQGPEFLIYFQGTGAADDSGLPNDRFFAVRPEGSVSTLKIQRTERGDSAVYLCASSSAAAINEQFFGPGTRLTVL.

This chain links TRBV6-1 with TRBJ2-2; 8 nucleotides match TRBD2. Germline CDR1 reads MNHNS; CDR2 reads SASEGT. This CDR3 spans 15 amino acids. Losses at the gene ends were 7 bases for V and 5 bases for J; bases not matched to a gene: 9. The CDR3, as DNA: TGTGCCAGCAACCCCGGGGGGGGGCTGACCGGGGAGCTGTTTTTT. This codes for CASNPGGGLTGELFF.

The chain combines TRBV6-1 with TRBJ1-2; 7 positions match TRBD1. The J segment lost 7 bases and the V segment lost 6 bases, leaving 14 bases of the junction unmatched. Germline-derived CDR1 and CDR2 are MNHNS and SASEGT. The CDR3 covers 15 residues. CDR3 sequence (DNA): TGTGCCAGCAGGAACCGGGACAGACGTGCGGGTGGCTACACCTTC. Translated: CASRNRDRRAGGYTF.

Only a few counts were recorded for this clonotype. The J gene is TRBJ2-5, the V gene TRBV10-3; no firm D call. The CDR3 is 15 residues long. Germline-derived CDR1 and CDR2 are ENHRY and SYGVKD. Trimming took off 0 bases at V and 2 bases at J, with 10 bases between the two ends. The CDR3 region is CAISESKGLQETQYF. The CDR3 DNA reads TGTGCCATCAGTGAGTCGAAAGGGTTACAAGAGACCCAGTACTTC.

A note on this clonotype: The junction shows a germline mismatch at one end, possibly a read error. This chain links TRBV5-6 with TRBJ2-5; D unclear. Per the germline V gene, CDR1 is SGHDT and CDR2 is YYEEEE. This CDR3 region has 11 residues. In DNA, the CDR3 is TGTGACAGCAGCTTCGGAGAGACCCAGTACTTC. Protein product: CDSSFGETQYF.

The sample holds a few counts of this clonotype. The V gene is TRBV20-1, the J gene TRBJ1-5, with D unresolved. V dropped 1 base and J dropped 9 bases, with 19 bases sitting between them. The CDR3 is 15 residues long. The germline gives CDR1 DFQATT, CDR2 SNEGSKA (reference sequence). The CDR3 sequence: CSARAGPSRSWPQHF. The CDR3 nucleotides are TGCAGTGCTAGAGCGGGTCCGAGCAGGAGCTGGCCCCAGCATTTT.

The chain employs TRBV6-2 or TRBV6-3 and TRBJ2-1; D is unresolved. V was clipped by 8 bases and J by 4 bases, with 9 bases between them. The CDR3 runs to 12 residues. The V gene's germline CDR1 is MNHEY and CDR2 SVGEGT. CDR3 nucleotide sequence: TGTGCCAGCCTTGGGTCGTACAATGAGCAGTTCTTC. Its translation is CASLGSYNEQFF.

This clonotype has just a few counts. The rearrangement links TRBV7-2 to TRBJ1-5, with a weak D call TRBD1 (5 bases). CDR3 length: 15 residues. Looked up from germline, CDR1 is SGHTA and CDR2 is FQGNSA. Trimming shortened V by 0 bases and J by 6 bases, and 12 bases separated the two germline ends. The CDR3 DNA reads TGTGCCAGCAGCTTAGCGGGGACTACGGGTCAGCCCCAGCATTTT. Translating gives CASSLAGTTGQPQHF.

This clonotype was seen a handful of times. The chain uses TRBV7-2 and TRBJ1-1, with a tentative D call TRBD1 (6 bases). CDR3 length equals 13 residues. Trimming shortened V by 0 bases and J by 10 bases, and 12 bases separated the two germline ends. The V gene's germline CDR1 is SGHTA and CDR2 FQGNSA. This CDR3 reads CASSLANRVGAFF. The CDR3 bases are TGTGCCAGCAGCTTAGCGAACAGGGTTGGAGCTTTCTTT.

This clonotype was seen a handful of times. V usage is TRBV28 and J usage is TRBJ1-6; D is unresolved. The CDR3 totals 12 residues. The germline gives CDR1 MDHEN, CDR2 SYDVKM. Trimming pared 2 bases from V and 9 bases from J, leaving 5 bases between. The chain's CDR3 is CASSLPISPLHF. The DNA of the CDR3 is TGTGCCAGCAGTTTACCAATTTCACCCCTCCACTTT. Variable domain in full (rest from reference TRBV28 and TRBJ1-6): DVKVTQSSRYLVKRTGEKVFLECVQDMDHENMFWYRQDPGLGLRLIYFSYDVKMKEKGDIPEGYSVSREKKERFSLILESASTNQTSMYLCASSLPISPLHFGNGTRLTVT.

This chain joins TRBV12-3 or TRBV12-4 and TRBJ1-1; tentatively, D is TRBD1 (6 bases). This CDR3 has 13 residues. V lost 6 bases and J 4 bases, leaving 12 bases between the germline ends. CDR3 region: CASSQLGATEAFF. Here the CDR3 DNA reads TGTGCCAGCAGCCAACTGGGGGCCACTGAAGCTTTCTTT.

On this clonotype itself: A read error may account for a junction end that differs from germline. The chain carries TRBV11-2 and TRBJ2-5, with TRBD2 matching 15 bases. The CDR3 loop spans 19 amino acids. CDR1 and CDR2 from the germline V gene are SGHAT and FQNNGV. The CDR3 spells CASSLSLGLAGGRQGTQYF. The CDR3 region has the DNA TGTGCCAGCAGCTTAAGCCTGGGACTAGCGGGGGGCCGCCAAGGGACCCAGTACTTC.

The CDR3 loop is CASSPPPRDSGNQPQHF. The CDR3 coding sequence is TGTGCCAGCAGCCCCCCCCCCCGGGACAGTGGCAATCAGCCCCAGCATTTT. This chain connects TRBV16 to TRBJ1-5, with TRBD1 matching over 7 bases. CDR1 and CDR2 from the germline V gene are KGHSY and FQNENV. This CDR3 has 17 amino acids. V lost 4 bases and J lost 2; bases outside the gene matches: 11.

The chain is built from TRBV5-1 and TRBJ2-5; TRBD2 aligns across 9 bases. The CDR3 totals 16 residues. In germline, CDR1 is SGHRS, CDR2 YFSETQ. The trim removed 0 bases at V and 5 bases at J, leaving 8 bases unmatched. For the CDR3, the DNA is TGCGCCAGCAGCTTGGAGGTAGCGGGGGCCGGGGAGACCCAGTACTTC. Its protein is CASSLEVAGAGETQYF. The whole variable domain, filled in from reference TRBV5-1 and TRBJ2-5, reads KAGVTQTPRYLIKTRGQQVTLSCSPISGHRSVSWYQQTPGQGLQFLFEYFSETQRNKGNFPGRFSGRQFSNSRSEMNVSTLELGDSALYLCASSLEVAGAGETQYFGPGTRLLVL.

This clonotype appeared a few times. The CDR3 reads CASSLMGISSYEQYF. The CDR3 DNA follows: TGTGCCAGCAGCCTAATGGGGATCAGCTCCTACGAGCAGTACTTC. The V gene is TRBV14, the J gene TRBJ2-7, with D unclear. V lost 4 bases, J lost 0 bases, and 13 bases lay in between. Germline V CDR1 and CDR2: SGHDN, FVKESK. The CDR3 covers 15 residues.

This clonotype showed up just a few times. This rearrangement joins TRBV5-1 to TRBJ2-3; 14 nucleotides line up with TRBD2. The V segment lost 3 bases and the J segment 4 bases; nucleotides outside the gene matches: 7. The CDR3 contains 17 residues. In germline, CDR1 is SGHRS, CDR2 YFSETQ. CDR3 nucleotides: TGCGCCAGCAGCTCCCTCCCGACTAGCGGGGGGGCAGATACGCAGTATTTT. The encoded protein is CASSSLPTSGGADTQYF.

This clonotype was seen a few times. The V and J genes are TRBV5-1 and TRBJ1-1; D is unresolved. The V gene lost 4 bases and the J gene lost 5 bases, with 18 bases spanning the gap. This CDR3 has 15 residues. The germline V gene encodes CDR1 SGHRS and CDR2 YFSETQ. The chain's CDR3 is CASSLRQSLITEAFF. Here the CDR3 DNA reads TGCGCCAGCAGCCTACGACAAAGCCTTATTACTGAAGCTTTCTTT.

The chain joins TRBV10-3 to TRBJ2-3; D might be TRBD2 (5 bases). This CDR3 has 15 amino acids. Germline V gives CDR1 ENHRY, CDR2 SYGVKD. V shed 6 bases and J shed 2 bases, with 15 bases lying between them. The CDR3 region is CAISSDKRVTDTQYF. CDR3 coding DNA: TGTGCCATCAGCTCCGACAAGAGGGTCACAGATACGCAGTATTTT.

V usage is TRBV18 and J usage is TRBJ2-7; D may match TRBD1 or TRBD2 (6 bases each). Germline V gene sequence: CDR1 KGHSH, CDR2 LQKENI. The CDR3 loop spans 14 amino acids. V dropped 5 bases and J dropped 3 bases, with 14 bases sitting between them. The CDR3 loop reads CASSARGGLYEQYF. CDR3 bases: TGTGCCAGCTCAGCCCGAGGGGGGCTCTACGAGCAGTACTTC. Based on the CDR3 plus reference TRBV18 and TRBJ2-7, the full variable domain is NAGVMQNPRHLVRRRGQEARLRCSPMKGHSHVYWYRQLPEEGLKFMVYLQKENIIDESGMPKERFSAEFPKEGPSILRIQQVVRGDSAAYFCASSARGGLYEQYFGPGTRLTVT.

The chain has TRBV4-3 and TRBJ2-3; D might be TRBD1 or TRBD2, each matching 6 bases. This CDR3 has 16 amino acids. Germline values: CDR1 LGHNA, CDR2 YSLEER. Trimming pared 0 bases from V and 1 base from J, leaving 11 bases between. CDR3 DNA: TGCGCCAGCAGCCAAGAGGGGGGCGGCCGCACAGATACGCAGTATTTT. This sequence encodes CASSQEGGGRTDTQYF.

This clonotype has more than one count but fewer than ten. The chain carries TRBV19 and TRBJ1-1; maybe TRBD1 (6 bases). Germline V lookup: CDR1 LNHDA, CDR2 SQIVND (reference sequence). The CDR3 is made up of 13 amino acids. V was pared by 9 bases and J by 0 bases, with 11 bases between. The CDR3 loop reads CASRDTMNTEAFF. The CDR3 coding sequence is TGTGCCAGCCGGGACACCATGAACACTGAAGCTTTCTTT.

The table lists this clonotype with a few counts. The chain uses TRBV3-1 and TRBJ2-3; no clear D gene. The CDR3 has 13 amino acids. Trimming shortened V by 2 bases and J by 4 bases, and 7 bases separated the two germline ends. Per the germline V gene, CDR1 is LGHDT and CDR2 is YNNKEL (reference sequence). The CDR3 loop is CASSQRVADTQYF. CDR3 coding DNA: TGTGCCAGCAGCCAAAGGGTAGCAGATACGCAGTATTTT.